One T cell receptor beta chain is described in this entry. What it recognizes is unknown. These data are taken from a study of tissue T cells after allogeneic stem cell transplantation. TCRdb's copy holds only in-frame clones and misses some; the assay was immunoSEQ multiplex PCR. Counted here are approximately 45,000 clones, roughly 90% occurring once; the ten biggest clones make up about 3.8%. Study outcomes and limitations: Within patients, tissue anatomy strongly shaped TCR repertoire composition. Few T cell clones were shared across patients, but motif clusters showed tissue-specific shared signatures.

Germline CDR1 reads KGHDR; CDR2 reads SFDVKD. V lost 8 bases and J lost 2, with 10 bases in between. This CDR3 is built from 13 residues. This rearrangement joins TRBV24-1 to TRBJ2-3, with D maybe TRBD2 (6 bases). Sequenced material: blood, taken before transplantation. The TCR was taken from a woman between 35 and 75 years old who later had graft-versus-host disease after an allogeneic stem cell transplant. The CDR3 sequence is CATNGEATDTQYF. The CDR3 DNA reads as TGTGCCACCAACGGGGAGGCCACAGATACGCAGTATTTT.